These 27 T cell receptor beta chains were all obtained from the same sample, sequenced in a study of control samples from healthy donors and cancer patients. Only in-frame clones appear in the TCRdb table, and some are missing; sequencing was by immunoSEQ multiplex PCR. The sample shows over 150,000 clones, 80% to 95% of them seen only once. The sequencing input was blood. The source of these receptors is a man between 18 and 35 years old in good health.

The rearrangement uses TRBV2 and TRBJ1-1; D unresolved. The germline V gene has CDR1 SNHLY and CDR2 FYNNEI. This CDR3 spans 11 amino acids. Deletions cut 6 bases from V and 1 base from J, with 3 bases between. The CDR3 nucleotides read TGTGCCAGCAGACAGAACACTGAAGCTTTCTTT. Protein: CASRQNTEAFF.

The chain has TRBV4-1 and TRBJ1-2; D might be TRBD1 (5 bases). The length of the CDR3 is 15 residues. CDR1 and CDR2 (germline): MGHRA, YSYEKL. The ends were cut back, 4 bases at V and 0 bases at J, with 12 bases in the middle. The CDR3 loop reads CASSLGTATNYGYTF. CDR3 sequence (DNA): TGCGCCAGCAGCCTCGGGACGGCAACTAACTATGGCTACACCTTC.

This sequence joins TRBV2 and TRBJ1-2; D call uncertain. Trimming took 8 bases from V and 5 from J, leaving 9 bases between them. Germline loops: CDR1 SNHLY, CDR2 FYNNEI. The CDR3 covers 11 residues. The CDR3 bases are TGTGCCAGCCCGCAGCCATATGGCTACACCTTC. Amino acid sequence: CASPQPYGYTF.

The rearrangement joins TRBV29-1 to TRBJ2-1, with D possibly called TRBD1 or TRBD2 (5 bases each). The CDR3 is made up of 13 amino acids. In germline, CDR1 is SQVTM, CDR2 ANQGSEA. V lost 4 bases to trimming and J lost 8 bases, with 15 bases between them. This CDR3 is CSVAGYGADEQFF. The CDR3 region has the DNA TGCAGCGTTGCAGGATACGGGGCGGATGAGCAGTTCTTC.

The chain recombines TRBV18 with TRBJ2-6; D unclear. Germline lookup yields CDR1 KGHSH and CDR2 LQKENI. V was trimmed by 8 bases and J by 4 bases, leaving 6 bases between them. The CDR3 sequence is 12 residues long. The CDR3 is CASAEGANVLTF. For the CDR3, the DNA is TGTGCCAGCGCCGAGGGGGCCAACGTCCTGACTTTC.

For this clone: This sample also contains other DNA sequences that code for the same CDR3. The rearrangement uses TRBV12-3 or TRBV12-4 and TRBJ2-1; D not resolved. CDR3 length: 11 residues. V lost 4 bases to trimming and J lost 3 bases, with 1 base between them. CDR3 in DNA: TGTGCCAGCAGTTACTACAATGAGCAGTTCTTC. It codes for CASSYYNEQFF.

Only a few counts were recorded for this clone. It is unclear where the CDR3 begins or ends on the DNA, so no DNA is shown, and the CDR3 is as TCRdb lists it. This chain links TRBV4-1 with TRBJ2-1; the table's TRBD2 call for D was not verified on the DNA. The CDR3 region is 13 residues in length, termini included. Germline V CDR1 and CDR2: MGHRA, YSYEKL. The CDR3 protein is CASSQVAGGNGFF.

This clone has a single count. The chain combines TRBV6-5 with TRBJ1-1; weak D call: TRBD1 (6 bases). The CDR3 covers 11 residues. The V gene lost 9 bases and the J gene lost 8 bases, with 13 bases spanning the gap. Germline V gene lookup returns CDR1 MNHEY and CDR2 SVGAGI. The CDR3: CASTGTIEAFF. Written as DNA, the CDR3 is TGTGCCAGTACTGGGACAATCGAAGCTTTCTTT.

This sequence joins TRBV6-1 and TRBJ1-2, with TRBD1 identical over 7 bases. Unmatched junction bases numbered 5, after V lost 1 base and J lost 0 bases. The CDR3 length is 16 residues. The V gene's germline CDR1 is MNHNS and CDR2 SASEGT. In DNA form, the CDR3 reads TGTGCCAGCAGTGAAGAACGCACAGGGGCTAACTATGGCTACACCTTC. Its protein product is CASSEERTGANYGYTF.

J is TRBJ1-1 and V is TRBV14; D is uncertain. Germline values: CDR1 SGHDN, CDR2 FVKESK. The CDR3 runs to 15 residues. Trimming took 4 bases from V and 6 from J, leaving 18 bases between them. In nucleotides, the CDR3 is TGTGCCAGCAGCCGTGGAGGGCACGGAACTTCTGAAGCTTTCTTT. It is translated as CASSRGGHGTSEAFF.

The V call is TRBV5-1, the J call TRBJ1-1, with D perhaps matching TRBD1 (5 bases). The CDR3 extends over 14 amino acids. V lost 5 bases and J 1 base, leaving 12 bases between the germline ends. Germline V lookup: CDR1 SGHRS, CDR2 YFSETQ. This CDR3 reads CASRRNGGNTEAFF. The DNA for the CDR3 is TGCGCCAGCAGGAGAAACGGGGGGAACACTGAAGCTTTCTTT.

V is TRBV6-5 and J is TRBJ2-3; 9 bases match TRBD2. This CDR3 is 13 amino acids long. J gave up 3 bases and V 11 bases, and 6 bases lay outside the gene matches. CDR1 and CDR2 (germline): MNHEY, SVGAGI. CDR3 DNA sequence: TGTGCCGGGGCGGGGGGGGAGACAGATACGCAGTATTTT. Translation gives CAGAGGETDTQYF.

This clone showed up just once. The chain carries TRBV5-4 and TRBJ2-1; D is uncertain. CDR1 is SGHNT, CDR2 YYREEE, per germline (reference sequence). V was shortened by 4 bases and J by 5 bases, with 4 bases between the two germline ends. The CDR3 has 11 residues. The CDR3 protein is CASSHDNEQFF. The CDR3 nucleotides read TGTGCCAGCAGCCACGACAATGAGCAGTTCTTC.

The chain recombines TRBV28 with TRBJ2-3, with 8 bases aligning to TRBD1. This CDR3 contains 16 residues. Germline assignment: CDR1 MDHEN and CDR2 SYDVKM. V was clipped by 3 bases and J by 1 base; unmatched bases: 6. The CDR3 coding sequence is TGTGCCAGCAGTTTTTGGCCGGGACAGGGCACAGATACGCAGTATTTT. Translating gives CASSFWPGQGTDTQYF.

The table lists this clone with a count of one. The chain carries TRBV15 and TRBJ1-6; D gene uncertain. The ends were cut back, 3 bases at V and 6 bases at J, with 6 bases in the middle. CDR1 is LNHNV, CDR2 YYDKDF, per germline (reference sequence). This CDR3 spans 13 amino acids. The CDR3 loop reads CATSSVVNSPLHF. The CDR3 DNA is TGTGCCACCAGCAGCGTGGTTAATTCACCCCTCCACTTT.

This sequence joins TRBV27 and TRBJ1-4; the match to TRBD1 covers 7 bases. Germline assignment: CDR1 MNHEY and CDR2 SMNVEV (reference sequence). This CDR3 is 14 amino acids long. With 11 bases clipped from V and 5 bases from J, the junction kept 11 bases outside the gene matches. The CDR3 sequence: CASGRAGGNEKLFF. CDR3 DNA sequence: TGTGCCTCGGGCCGGGCAGGGGGGAATGAAAAACTGTTTTTT.

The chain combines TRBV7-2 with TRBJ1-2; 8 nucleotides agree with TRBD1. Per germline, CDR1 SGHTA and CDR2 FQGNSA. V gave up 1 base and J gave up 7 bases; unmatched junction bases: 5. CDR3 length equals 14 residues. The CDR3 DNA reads TGTGCCAGCAGCTTAGACAGGGGGGAGATTGGCTACACCTTC. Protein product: CASSLDRGEIGYTF.

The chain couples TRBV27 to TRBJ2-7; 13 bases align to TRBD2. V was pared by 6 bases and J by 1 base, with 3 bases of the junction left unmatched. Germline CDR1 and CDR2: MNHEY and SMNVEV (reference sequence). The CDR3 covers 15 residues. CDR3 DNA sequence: TGTGCCAGCAGGGGGACTAGCGGGGAATCCTACGAGCAGTACTTC. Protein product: CASRGTSGESYEQYF.

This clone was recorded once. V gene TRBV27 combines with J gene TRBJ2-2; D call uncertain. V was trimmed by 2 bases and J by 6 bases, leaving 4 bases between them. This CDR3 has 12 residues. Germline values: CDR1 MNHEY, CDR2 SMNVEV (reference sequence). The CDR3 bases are TGTGCCAGCAGTTTACCGGCCGGGGAGCTGTTTTTT. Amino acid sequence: CASSLPAGELFF.

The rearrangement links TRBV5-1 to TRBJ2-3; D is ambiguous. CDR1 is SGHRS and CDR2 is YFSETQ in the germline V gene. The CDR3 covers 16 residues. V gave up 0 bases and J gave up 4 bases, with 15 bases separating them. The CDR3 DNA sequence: TGCGCCAGCAGCTTGGAAGGCGGCCGTTTACCAGATACGCAGTATTTT. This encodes CASSLEGGRLPDTQYF. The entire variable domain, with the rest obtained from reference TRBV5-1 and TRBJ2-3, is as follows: KAGVTQTPRYLIKTRGQQVTLSCSPISGHRSVSWYQQTPGQGLQFLFEYFSETQRNKGNFPGRFSGRQFSNSRSEMNVSTLELGDSALYLCASSLEGGRLPDTQYFGPGTRLTVL.

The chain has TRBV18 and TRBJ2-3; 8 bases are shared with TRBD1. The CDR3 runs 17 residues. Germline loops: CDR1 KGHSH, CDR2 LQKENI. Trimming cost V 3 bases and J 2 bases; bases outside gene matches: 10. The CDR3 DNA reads TGTGCCAGCTCACCTCCGGGACAGGCCCCATTCACAGATACGCAGTATTTT. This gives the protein CASSPPGQAPFTDTQYF.

CDR3 in amino acids: CATSSVGLYTEAFF. Here the CDR3 DNA reads TGTGCCACCAGCTCCGTGGGGCTTTACACTGAAGCTTTCTTT. The chain employs TRBV24-1 and TRBJ1-1, with D perhaps TRBD1 (5 bases). Germline CDR1 KGHDR, CDR2 SFDVKD. The V gene lost 7 bases and the J gene lost 3 bases, with 14 bases spanning the gap. The CDR3 runs 14 residues.

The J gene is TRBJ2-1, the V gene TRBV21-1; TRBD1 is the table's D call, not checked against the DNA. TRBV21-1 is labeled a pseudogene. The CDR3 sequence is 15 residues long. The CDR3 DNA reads TGTGAAGACCCTTGGGGGCCTCCGAAGATCAATGAGCAGTTCTTC. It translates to CEDPWGPPKINEQFF.

The CDR3 loop is CASSQGPGDRETQYF. In DNA, the CDR3 is TGCGCCAGCAGCCAAGGGCCAGGGGATCGGGAGACCCAGTACTTC. The rearrangement links TRBV4-1 to TRBJ2-5; a weak D match, TRBD1 (6 bases). With 1 base removed from V and 5 bases from J, the gap between germline ends came to 14 bases. This CDR3 contains 15 residues. CDR1 and CDR2 (germline): MGHRA, YSYEKL.

DNA for the CDR3: TGTGCCAGCAGTGAATCTCTGACAGGGCTCTCCAATGAGCAGTTCTTC. This sequence encodes CASSESLTGLSNEQFF. J is TRBJ2-1 and V is TRBV25-1; TRBD1 agrees at 7 bases. This CDR3 has 16 residues. Germline V gives CDR1 MGHDK, CDR2 SYGVNS. With V trimmed by 1 base and J by 6 bases, 9 bases remained unmatched.

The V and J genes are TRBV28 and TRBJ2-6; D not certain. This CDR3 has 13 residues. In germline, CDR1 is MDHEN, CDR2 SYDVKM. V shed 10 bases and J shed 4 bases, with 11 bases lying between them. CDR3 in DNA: TGTGCCACCAAACTGCAGGGGGCCAACGTCCTGACTTTC. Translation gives CATKLQGANVLTF.

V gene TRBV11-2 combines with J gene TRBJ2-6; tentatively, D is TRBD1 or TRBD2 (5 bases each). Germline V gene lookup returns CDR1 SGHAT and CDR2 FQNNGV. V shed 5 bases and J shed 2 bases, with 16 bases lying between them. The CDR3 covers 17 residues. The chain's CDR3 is CASSRLGSGPGANVLTF. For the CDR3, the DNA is TGTGCCAGCAGCCGTCTAGGATCGGGGCCTGGGGCCAACGTCCTGACTTTC.